This entry lists 20 T cell receptor beta chains sequenced from one sample in a study of response to subunit inactivated influenza vaccine. TCRdb fed the RT-PCR reads into MiXCR, producing one record per CDR3 protein. Among 500,000 to 700,000 distinct CDR3 sequences listed, under 30% were seen once. The same sample was also studied in work on T cells expressing NK-cell markers. From that report: UMIs accompanied the 5'RACE template switching by which TCR beta cDNA was made.

Here the sequenced sample was CD4+ T cells sorted from PBMCs, taken 12 days after vaccination. The receptors were sampled from a man aged 45-65 years who received an inactivated influenza vaccine.

This clonotype was detected once. The chain employs TRBV9 and TRBJ2-5, with TRBD1 identical over 9 bases. Germline CDR1 is SGDLS and CDR2 is YYNGEE. The CDR3 is 15 residues long. V shed 7 bases and J 2 bases; nucleotides not matched to a gene: 9. The CDR3 region is CASPRYRGPQETQYF. For the CDR3, the DNA is TGTGCCAGCCCCAGGTACAGGGGGCCTCAAGAGACCCAGTACTTC.

This clonotype was recorded a few times. V usage is TRBV20-1 and J usage is TRBJ1-5; D is uncertain. V was shortened by 3 bases and J by 3 bases, with 9 bases between the two germline ends. Germline lookup yields CDR1 DFQATT and CDR2 SNEGSKA (reference sequence). CDR3 length: 13 amino acids. The CDR3 sequence is CSARKLNNQPQHF. As DNA, the CDR3 is TGCAGTGCTAGGAAACTGAACAATCAGCCCCAGCATTTT.

This sequence joins TRBV5-1 and TRBJ2-1; D possibly corresponds to TRBD2 (6 bases). V was cut by 4 bases and J by 6 bases, with 14 bases left in between. CDR1 SGHRS and CDR2 YFSETQ come from the germline V gene. The CDR3 contains 14 residues. The CDR3: CASSTGVLGNEQFF. The CDR3 DNA sequence: TGCGCCAGCAGCACGGGAGTTTTAGGCAATGAGCAGTTCTTC.

The rearrangement uses TRBV7-2 and TRBJ2-2; D gene unclear. This CDR3 has 16 residues. Per germline, CDR1 SGHTA and CDR2 FQGNSA. With 1 base removed from V and 5 bases from J, the gap between germline ends came to 14 bases. The CDR3 bases are TGTGCCAGCAGCTTAGTTGCGGCCCCCGGGACCGGGGAGCTGTTTTTT. Protein sequence: CASSLVAAPGTGELFF.

This clonotype was observed at least ten times. V gene TRBV10-3 combines with J gene TRBJ1-2; 8 nucleotides agree with TRBD1. The V and J ends lost 9 bases and 3 bases, in that order; junction bases with no gene match: 6. Germline loops: CDR1 ENHRY, CDR2 SYGVKD. This CDR3 has 13 amino acids. The CDR3 DNA reads as TGTGCCATAAACTCAGGGGGCGACTATGGCTACACCTTC. Amino acids: CAINSGGDYGYTF.

This clonotype was counted only a few times. V and J are TRBV18 and TRBJ2-7; D perhaps matches TRBD1 (5 bases). The CDR3 covers 18 residues. Between the trimmed V and J ends, which lost 0 bases and 3 bases, there was a span of 21 bases. Germline values: CDR1 KGHSH, CDR2 LQKENI. The CDR3 nucleotides read TGTGCCAGCTCACCACCCGGGTCTGATAGGGGATTTCGCTACGAGCAGTACTTC. This gives the protein CASSPPGSDRGFRYEQYF.

This clonotype has just a few counts. The V gene is TRBV6-4, the J gene TRBJ2-2, with D possibly matching TRBD2 (5 bases). The CDR3 consists of 14 residues. The germline CDR1 and CDR2 sequences are MRHNA and SNTAGT. Trimming shortened V by 6 bases and J by 5 bases, and 13 bases separated the two germline ends. The CDR3 loop reads CASRASPRTGELFF. The CDR3 nucleotides are TGTGCCAGCAGAGCTAGCCCGAGAACCGGGGAGCTGTTTTTT.

The rearrangement links TRBV5-4 to TRBJ2-4; 9 bases are a match to TRBD1. The J segment lost 1 base and the V segment lost 4 bases, leaving 6 bases of the junction unmatched. The CDR3 sequence is 16 residues long. Germline CDR1 is SGHNT and CDR2 is YYREEE (reference sequence). CDR3 DNA: TGTGCCAGCAGCCCAAACAGGGGGCTGGCCAAAAACATTCAGTACTTC. This encodes CASSPNRGLAKNIQYF.

This clonotype was found a few times. This chain uses TRBV7-9 with TRBJ2-7, with a possible D match to TRBD2 (6 bases). V was clipped by 2 bases and J by 6 bases, with 8 bases between them. The CDR3 length is 12 residues. CDR1 is SEHNR and CDR2 is FQNEAQ in the germline V gene (reference sequence). CDR3 nucleotides: TGTGCCAGCAGCTTACAGGGAGGCGAGCAGTACTTC. Its protein is CASSLQGGEQYF. Complete variable domain (other parts from reference TRBV7-9 and TRBJ2-7): DTGVSQNPRHKITKRGQNVTFRCDPISEHNRLYWYRQTLGQGPEFLTYFQNEAQLEKSRLLSDRFSAERPKGSFSTLEIQRTEQGDSAMYLCASSLQGGEQYFGPGTRLTVT.

This clonotype has just a few counts. The chain is built from TRBV6-5 and TRBJ2-6; no clear D gene. CDR1 and CDR2 from the germline V gene are MNHEY and SVGAGI. Trimming took off 2 bases at V and 0 bases at J, with 8 bases between the two ends. This CDR3 comprises 16 residues. The CDR3 DNA is TGTGCCAGCAGTTACACGTCAGGCTCTGGGGCCAACGTCCTGACTTTC. Translating it yields CASSYTSGSGANVLTF.

The chain couples TRBV4-2 to TRBJ2-3; D ambiguous. The germline V and J ends were trimmed by 0 bases and 6 bases, with 13 bases remaining between them. Per the germline V gene, CDR1 is LGHNA and CDR2 is YNFKEQ. The CDR3 has 15 residues. The CDR3 region is CASSQDGIESDTQYF. Here the CDR3 DNA reads TGTGCCAGCAGCCAAGACGGCATTGAATCGGATACGCAGTATTTT.

In this sample, this clonotype turned up many times. This chain joins TRBV29-1 and TRBJ2-5; 7 bases line up with TRBD1. The trim removed 5 bases at V and 1 base at J, leaving 4 bases unmatched. Germline loops: CDR1 SQVTM, CDR2 ANQGSEA. The CDR3 extends over 13 amino acids. DNA of the CDR3: TGCAGCGTTCCTAGGACAGGCCAAGAGACCCAGTACTTC. Residues: CSVPRTGQETQYF. Full variable domain (missing parts from reference TRBV29-1 and TRBJ2-5): SAVISQKPSRDICQRGTSLTIQCQVDSQVTMMFWYRQQPGQSLTLIATANQGSEATYESGFVIDKFPISRPNLTFSTLTVSNMSPEDSSIYLCSVPRTGQETQYFGPGTRLLVL.

The chain joins TRBV10-2 to TRBJ1-2; no reliable D call. The V gene's germline CDR1 is WSHSY and CDR2 SAAADI. The CDR3 spans 13 residues. Trimming took off 3 bases at V and 4 bases at J, with 9 bases between the two ends. The CDR3 sequence is CASSDNGLYGYTF. CDR3 nucleotide sequence: TGCGCCAGCAGTGATAACGGACTCTATGGCTACACCTTC.

The V gene is TRBV12-3 or TRBV12-4, the J gene TRBJ1-1, with D hard to call. This CDR3 region has 13 residues. V dropped 6 bases and J dropped 5 bases, with 13 bases sitting between them. The chain's CDR3 is CASRTSGGTEAFF. The DNA for the CDR3 is TGTGCCAGCAGAACTAGCGGAGGGACTGAAGCTTTCTTT.

The table lists this clonotype with a few counts. V usage is TRBV5-1 and J usage is TRBJ2-2, with D uncertain. This CDR3 has 14 residues. The V end was cut by 3 bases, the J end by 2 bases, with 8 bases between. Germline values: CDR1 SGHRS, CDR2 YFSETQ. The CDR3: CASSSNVNTGELFF. CDR3 nucleotides: TGCGCCAGCAGCTCGAACGTTAACACCGGGGAGCTGTTTTTT.

In its sample, this clonotype was seen a few times. The chain joins TRBV27 to TRBJ2-1; 8 bases are shared with TRBD2. This CDR3 is built from 14 residues. Germline CDR1 is MNHEY and CDR2 is SMNVEV (reference sequence). Trimming at V came to 5 bases and at J to 10 bases, leaving 10 bases not matched to a gene. Here the CDR3 DNA reads TGTGCCAGCAGTAGAGTAGCGGGATCGGGAGAGCAGTTCTTC. Residues: CASSRVAGSGEQFF.

This clonotype was detected a few times. The rearrangement links TRBV20-1 to TRBJ1-5; D might be TRBD1 (6 bases). Germline CDR1 is DFQATT and CDR2 is SNEGSKA (reference sequence). This CDR3 spans 14 amino acids. Deletions cut 2 bases from V and 7 bases from J, with 15 bases between. The CDR3 protein is CSARQTGFRQPQHF. As DNA, the CDR3 is TGCAGTGCTAGACAAACAGGGTTCAGGCAGCCCCAGCATTTT.

The chain carries TRBV20-1 and TRBJ2-7; tentative D call: TRBD2 (6 bases). This CDR3 spans 15 amino acids. V lost 5 bases to trimming and J lost 0 bases, with 17 bases between them. Germline loops: CDR1 DFQATT, CDR2 SNEGSKA (reference sequence). The CDR3 loop is CSAPNTGTYSYEQYF. The CDR3 region has the DNA TGCAGTGCTCCAAACACCGGGACTTACTCCTACGAGCAGTACTTC.

This clonotype was found a few times. J is TRBJ2-7 and V is TRBV7-2, with 9 bases aligning to TRBD2. CDR1 and CDR2 (germline): SGHTA, FQGNSA. The V and J ends lost 2 bases and 5 bases, in that order; junction bases with no gene match: 4. The CDR3 has 14 residues. This CDR3 is CASSLLAGQHEQYF. The DNA of the CDR3 is TGTGCCAGCAGCTTACTAGCGGGGCAACACGAGCAGTACTTC.

This clonotype turned up a few times. The rearrangement uses TRBV7-2 and TRBJ1-2, with unresolved D. The V end lost 6 bases, the J end lost 8 bases, and 13 bases lay between the germline ends. The CDR3 loop spans 12 amino acids. Germline loops: CDR1 SGHTA, CDR2 FQGNSA. CDR3 in amino acids: CASSKDREGYTF. CDR3 DNA sequence: TGTGCCAGCAGTAAGGACCGGGAAGGCTACACCTTC.